These 2 T cell receptor beta chains share one sample of origin, sequenced in a study of technical replicates of blood from several donors. TCRdb keeps only in-frame clones here, not all; method: immunoSEQ multiplex PCR. This table has roughly 72,000 clones, about 94% appearing once. Material: T cells isolated from PBMCs. The receptors originated from a human donor in good health.

The chain employs TRBV29-1 and TRBJ2-1; TRBD2 matches at 10 bases. J was trimmed by 3 bases and V by 2 bases; bases with no gene match: 7. Per the germline V gene, CDR1 is SQVTM and CDR2 is ANQGSEA. This CDR3 is 16 amino acids long. The DNA for the CDR3 is TGCAGCGTTGAACCTAGGACTAGCGGAAACTACAATGAGCAGTTCTTC. Its translation: CSVEPRTSGNYNEQFF.

This chain joins TRBV30 and TRBJ2-7; D may be TRBD2 (5 bases). Between the trimmed V and J ends, which lost 5 bases and 7 bases, there was a span of 12 bases. The germline V gene has CDR1 GTSNPN and CDR2 SVGIG (reference sequence). This CDR3 region has 11 residues. In DNA form, the CDR3 reads TGTGCCTGGCGAGAGGGTTGGGAGCAGTACTTC. Encoded protein: CAWREGWEQYF. The whole variable domain, remainder taken from reference TRBV30 and TRBJ2-7, is SQTIHQWPATLVQPVGSPLSLECTVEGTSNPNLYWYRQAAGRGLQLLFYSVGIGQISSEVPQNLSASRPQDRQFILSSKKLLLSDSGFYLCAWREGWEQYFGPGTRLTVT.